Below are 21 T cell receptor beta chains sequenced from a single sample in a study of T cells after yellow fever vaccination. TCRdb itself ran the 5' RACE reads through MiXCR, one entry per CDR3 protein. The top ten clones hold 14% of a sample with roughly 500,000 distinct CDR3 sequences, about a fifth of them seen once. Here the sequenced sample was PBMCs, taken 15 days after the yellow fever booster vaccination. Receptors were obtained from a man aged 25-45 years who received the YFV17D yellow fever vaccine.

The J gene is TRBJ2-1, the V gene TRBV10-2; 12 bases line up with TRBD2. The CDR3 is 15 amino acids. The germline gives CDR1 WSHSY, CDR2 SAAADI. V dropped 6 bases and J dropped 4; count of bases not matched to a gene: 4. CDR3 amino acids: CASRDGTSGYNEQFF. The CDR3 DNA reads as TGCGCCAGCAGAGACGGGACTAGCGGGTACAATGAGCAGTTCTTC.

The gene calls are TRBV7-2 and TRBJ2-2, with 9 bases aligning to TRBD1. The CDR3 spans 15 residues. The ends lost 6 bases at V and 7 bases at J; junction bases unmatched: 9. The germline V gene encodes CDR1 SGHTA and CDR2 FQGNSA. The CDR3 spells CASSLGQGWGGELFF. The DNA of the CDR3 is TGTGCCAGCAGTTTGGGACAGGGTTGGGGCGGGGAGCTGTTTTTT.

The V gene is TRBV15, the J gene TRBJ2-5; 9 bases are a match to TRBD2. CDR3 length equals 16 residues. CDR1 and CDR2 from the germline V gene are LNHNV and YYDKDF (reference sequence). V was pared by 5 bases and J by 5 bases, with 12 bases of the junction left unmatched. The chain's CDR3 is CATSLGAGGVRETQYF. The CDR3 nucleotides read TGTGCCACCAGCCTCGGAGCGGGAGGAGTCCGTGAGACCCAGTACTTC.

The chain combines TRBV19 with TRBJ2-5, with D unclear. The CDR3 sequence is 13 residues long. Germline lookup yields CDR1 LNHDA and CDR2 SQIVND (reference sequence). V shed 3 bases and J shed 5 bases, with 10 bases lying between them. The CDR3 sequence: CASSIALGETQYF. As DNA, the CDR3 is TGTGCCAGTAGTATCGCCCTGGGGGAGACCCAGTACTTC.

This sequence joins TRBV23-1 and TRBJ2-3; tentatively, D is TRBD2 (6 bases). TRBV23-1 is noted as an ORF with a role that remains uncertain. V dropped 8 bases and J dropped 5 bases, with 26 bases sitting between them. This CDR3 spans 17 amino acids. The CDR3 spells CASRLKLTAGPGDTQYF. CDR3 nucleotide sequence: TGCGCCAGCCGTCTAAAACTGACAGCGGGTCCAGGAGATACGCAGTATTTT.

The chain recombines TRBV11-2 with TRBJ1-2; maybe TRBD1 (5 bases). The CDR3 runs 15 residues. V gave up 6 bases and J gave up 0 bases, with 14 bases separating them. In germline, CDR1 is SGHAT, CDR2 FQNNGV. CDR3 residues: CASSRTGGANYGYTF. For the CDR3, the DNA is TGTGCCAGCAGTCGCACCGGAGGGGCTAACTATGGCTACACCTTC.

In this sample, this clonotype turned up a few times. The rearrangement joins TRBV19 to TRBJ2-1, with 11 bases aligning to TRBD2. Germline V gene sequence: CDR1 LNHDA, CDR2 SQIVND (reference sequence). The CDR3 covers 16 residues. V shed 4 bases, J shed 7 bases, and the junction held 9 bases outside the gene matches. Written as DNA, the CDR3 is TGTGCCAGTAGTAAGCCCTATAGCGGGAGGGGGAATGAGCAGTTCTTC. The encoded protein is CASSKPYSGRGNEQFF.

This clonotype was seen a few times. V is TRBV12-3 or TRBV12-4 and J is TRBJ2-7; no clear D. Trimming left V 6 bases short and J 1 base short, with 19 bases between. The CDR3 has 16 amino acids. In DNA, the CDR3 is TGTGCCAGCAGCCCTGGATCAGGTATCGGGTCCTACGAGCAGTACTTC. This sequence encodes CASSPGSGIGSYEQYF.

This clonotype occurred a few times. The chain carries TRBV11-1 and TRBJ2-1, with D perhaps matching TRBD1 or TRBD2 (5 bases each). Between the trimmed V and J ends, which lost 1 base and 0 bases, there was a span of 19 bases. The CDR3 runs 19 residues. Germline V gene data show CDR1 as SGHAT and CDR2 as FQDESV (reference sequence). The CDR3 DNA is TGTGCCAGCAGCTTAGGGACAATCTTTAGCGCGAGCTCCTACAATGAGCAGTTCTTC. Its protein product is CASSLGTIFSASSYNEQFF.

The rearrangement uses TRBV29-1 and TRBJ2-7; 9 positions match TRBD2. The CDR3 sequence is 13 residues long. Germline V gene sequence: CDR1 SQVTM, CDR2 ANQGSEA. V trimming: 6 bases; J trimming: 4 bases; junction bases outside the gene matches: 7. In DNA, the CDR3 is TGCAGCGTGAGTAGCGGGAGTCCGTACGAGCAGTACTTC. Translating it yields CSVSSGSPYEQYF.

In its sample, this clonotype was seen a few times. V is TRBV11-2 and J is TRBJ2-5, with TRBD2 matching over 7 bases. Unmatched junction bases numbered 7, after V lost 5 bases and J lost 4 bases. Germline CDR1 is SGHAT and CDR2 is FQNNGV. The CDR3 consists of 14 residues. As DNA, the CDR3 is TGTGCCAGCAGCCCCCAGGGAGGGCGAGAGACCCAGTACTTC. Translated, it gives CASSPQGGRETQYF.

This rearrangement joins TRBV13 to TRBJ1-1; possible D gene TRBD1, 5 bases. The V end lost 5 bases, the J end lost 0 bases, and 16 bases lay between the germline ends. This CDR3 has 16 amino acids. Germline V lookup: CDR1 PRHDT, CDR2 FYEKMQ (reference sequence). CDR3 in amino acids: CASSLTWGGVNTEAFF. The CDR3 region has the DNA TGTGCCAGCAGCCTCACTTGGGGGGGAGTGAACACTGAAGCTTTCTTT.

In its sample, this clonotype was seen many times. The chain is built from TRBV5-1 and TRBJ2-2; unclear D gene. The germline V and J ends were trimmed by 3 bases and 2 bases, with 5 bases remaining between them. There are 13 residues in the CDR3. Germline assignment: CDR1 SGHRS and CDR2 YFSETQ. The CDR3 spells CASSSDNTGELFF. The DNA of the CDR3 is TGCGCCAGCAGCTCCGACAACACCGGGGAGCTGTTTTTT.

This clonotype was detected ten times or more. The V and J genes are TRBV7-2 and TRBJ2-3; unclear D gene. The CDR3 is 12 amino acids. The V gene lost 5 bases and the J gene lost 1 base, with 4 bases spanning the gap. The germline CDR1 and CDR2 sequences are SGHTA and FQGNSA. The CDR3 here is CASSRGTDTQYF. The CDR3 coding sequence is TGTGCCAGCAGCAGGGGCACAGATACGCAGTATTTT.

A few counts support this clonotype. The chain combines TRBV9 with TRBJ2-3; D remains unclear. The CDR3 spans 14 residues. Germline CDR1 is SGDLS and CDR2 is YYNGEE. Trimming stripped 4 bases from V and 2 bases from J, with 11 bases between. CDR3 region: CASSKSSLTDTQYF. DNA for the CDR3: TGTGCCAGCAGCAAAAGCTCCCTCACAGATACGCAGTATTTT. Complete variable domain (other parts from reference TRBV9 and TRBJ2-3): DSGVTQTPKHLITATGQRVTLRCSPRSGDLSVYWYQQSLDQGLQFLIQYYNGEERAKGNILERFSAQQFPDLHSELNLSSLELGDSALYFCASSKSSLTDTQYFGPGTRLTVL.

In this sample, this clonotype turned up many times. J is TRBJ2-2 and V is TRBV6-4, with a weak D call TRBD1 (6 bases). This CDR3 spans 14 amino acids. Germline V gene data show CDR1 as MRHNA and CDR2 as SNTAGT. Trimming cost V 7 bases and J 4 bases, with 13 bases left between them. This CDR3 reads CASKYQGSTGELFF. As DNA, the CDR3 is TGTGCCAGCAAATATCAGGGGAGCACCGGGGAGCTGTTTTTT.

This clonotype was observed a handful of times. CDR3 coding DNA: TGCAGCGTTGAACTAGCGGTTTACAATGAGCAGTTCTTC. It translates to CSVELAVYNEQFF. V is TRBV29-1 and J is TRBJ2-1; the match to TRBD2 covers 7 bases. The CDR3 length is 13 residues. V lost 2 bases to trimming and J lost 4 bases; unmatched junction nucleotides: 2. Germline CDR1 reads SQVTM; CDR2 reads ANQGSEA.

This clonotype was found a few times. The V gene is TRBV29-1, the J gene TRBJ2-1; maybe TRBD2 (5 bases). There are 13 residues in the CDR3. Deletions cut 8 bases from V and 8 bases from J, with 19 bases between. Germline values: CDR1 SQVTM, CDR2 ANQGSEA. CDR3 coding DNA: TGCAGCTCTTGTATACTAGTGTTCCATGAGCAGTTCTTC. Its protein product is CSSCILVFHEQFF.

This chain joins TRBV27 and TRBJ2-7; D may be TRBD1 (6 bases). V lost 3 bases and J 0 bases, leaving 12 bases between the germline ends. The CDR3 loop spans 15 amino acids. Germline V gives CDR1 MNHEY, CDR2 SMNVEV (reference sequence). The CDR3, as DNA: TGTGCCAGCAGTTTGTCCGGACAGATCTCCTACGAGCAGTACTTC. Protein product: CASSLSGQISYEQYF.

This clonotype was seen repeatedly, ten times or more. The V call is TRBV20-1, the J call TRBJ2-5; tentatively, D is TRBD2 (5 bases). Germline V gives CDR1 DFQATT, CDR2 SNEGSKA (reference sequence). The CDR3 has 13 residues. The V gene lost 3 bases and the J gene lost 1 base, with 9 bases spanning the gap. CDR3 nucleotide sequence: TGCAGTGCTAGGGCGGGTACCCAAGAGACCCAGTACTTC. Residues: CSARAGTQETQYF.

The chain joins TRBV7-2 to TRBJ2-3; no clear D. Looked up from germline, CDR1 is SGHTA and CDR2 is FQGNSA. The ends were cut back, 3 bases at V and 0 bases at J, with 10 bases in the middle. The CDR3 has 15 residues. CDR3 residues: CASSFDLTSTDTQYF. As DNA, the CDR3 is TGTGCCAGCAGCTTTGACTTGACTAGCACAGATACGCAGTATTTT.